The source of this T cell receptor (beta chain) is a study of T-cell memory formation after mild COVID-19. CDR3 length: 15 residues. Germline V CDR1 and CDR2: SNHLY, FYNNEI. Trimming shortened V by 5 bases and J by 0 bases, and 11 bases separated the two germline ends. General study findings and limits: Day 15 to 85 contracting clones showed balanced CD4/CD8; day 15 to 37 expanders favored CD4+.

Comment on this clonotype: The target antigen is unknown.

TCRdb passed the 5' RACE reads through MiXCR, listing each CDR3 protein once. In the table there are under 400,000 distinct CDR3 sequences, 21% of which are singletons. This clonotype was obtained from an adult woman who had mild COVID-19 (a few samples of this study predate the infection). Cell type and time point are not known. The rearrangement joins TRBV2 to TRBJ2-1; tentatively, D is TRBD1 (6 bases). The sample comprised PBMCs or a T cell subset sorted from them (not recorded which). CDR3 in amino acids: CASSTDRSSYNEQFF. As DNA, the CDR3 is TGTGCCAGCAGTACCGACAGGAGCTCCTACAATGAGCAGTTCTTC.